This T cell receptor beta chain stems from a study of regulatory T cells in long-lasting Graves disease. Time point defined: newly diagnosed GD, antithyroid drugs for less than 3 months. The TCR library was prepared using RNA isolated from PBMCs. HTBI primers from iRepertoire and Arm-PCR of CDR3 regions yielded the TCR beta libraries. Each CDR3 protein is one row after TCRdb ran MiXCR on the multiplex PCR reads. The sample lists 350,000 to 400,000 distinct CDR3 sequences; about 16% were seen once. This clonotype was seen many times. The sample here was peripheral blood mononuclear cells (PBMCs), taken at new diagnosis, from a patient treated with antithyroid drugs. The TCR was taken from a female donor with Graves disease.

DNA for the CDR3: TGTGCCAGCAGCCGGGACGGGAGCTCCTACAATGAGCAGTTCTTC. Translation: CASSRDGSSYNEQFF. J is TRBJ2-1 and V is TRBV2, with D possibly matching TRBD2 (6 bases). CDR3 length: 15 amino acids. CDR1 is SNHLY and CDR2 is FYNNEI in the germline V gene. Trimming shortened V by 6 bases and J by 0 bases, and 12 bases separated the two germline ends.